This record concerns one T cell receptor beta chain sequence. The sample belongs to a study of blood T cell repertoires in COVID-19. Across the whole study: The United States, Italy and Spain provided the acute and convalescent COVID-19 samples.

Profiling relied on immunoSEQ multiplex PCR, and the TCRdb table lists in-frame clones only, not all of them. Of 120,000 to 150,000 clones listed, 80% are singletons. Sequenced: peripheral blood. The clonotype originates from a woman between 50 and 59 years old with acute or convalescent COVID-19.

CDR3 region: CASSPRQGSDTQYF. The CDR3 DNA reads TGCGCCAGCAGCCCGAGACAGGGGTCAGATACGCAGTATTTT. The chain uses TRBV5-1 and TRBJ2-3, with TRBD1 matching 8 bases. CDR1 is SGHRS, CDR2 YFSETQ, per germline. The CDR3 loop spans 14 amino acids. The junction had 5 bases not matched to a gene; V was cut back by 4 bases and J by 4 bases.